These 7 T cell receptor beta chains originate from one sample sequenced in a study of OX40 agonist ivuxolimab in advanced cancers. Library construction relied on the immunoSEQ multiplex PCR assay. Sourced from immuneACCESS, this table was stored by TCRdb with only in-frame sequences that have V and J called. A share of the clones is absent; for the studies checked, an unresolved V gene accounts for under half, and the remainder has no known explanation. In all, the sample holds 55,000 to 70,000 clones, and approximately 80% of those were seen once. The ten largest clones add up to approximately 4% of the sample. Specimen: CD4+ or CD8+ T cells sorted from blood, collected in a trial of the OX40 agonist ivuxolimab. These receptors originate from an adult with an advanced solid tumor such as melanoma, head and neck, liver or kidney cancer.

Comment on this clone: The junction departs from the called germline gene at one end, perhaps through a read error. In the same sample, other DNA sequences code for this CDR3. The V gene is TRBV5-6, the J gene TRBJ2-5; D call uncertain. This CDR3 contains 13 residues. Germline-derived CDR1 and CDR2 are SGHDT and YYEEEE. CDR3 sequence reads: CASSSLDQPTQYF. CDR3 nucleotide sequence: TGTGCCAGCAGCTCCCTCGATCAGCCGACCCAATACTTC.

CDR3 residues: CASVLYTFNQPQHF. Written as DNA, the CDR3 is TGCGCCAGCGTCCTTTACACATTCAATCAGCCCCAGCATTTT. The chain recombines TRBV23-1 with TRBJ1-5; unclear D gene. TRBV23-1 qualifies as an ORF whose function is uncertain. There are 14 residues in the CDR3. Trimming cost V 8 bases and J 3 bases, with 14 bases left between them.

V usage is TRBV19 and J usage is TRBJ1-4; no clear D gene. V shed 5 bases and J shed 8 bases, with 12 bases lying between them. Germline V lookup: CDR1 LNHDA, CDR2 SQIVND (reference sequence). The CDR3 covers 13 residues. In DNA, the CDR3 is TGTGCCAGTAGTCGTCGGCGTTGGGAAAAACTGTTTTTT. It yields the protein CASSRRRWEKLFF. The entire variable domain, with the rest obtained from reference TRBV19 and TRBJ1-4, is as follows: DGGITQSPKYLFRKEGQNVTLSCEQNLNHDAMYWYRQDPGQGLRLIYYSQIVNDFQKGDIAEGYSVSREKKESFPLTVTSAQKNPTAFYLCASSRRRWEKLFFGSGTQLSVL.

V gene TRBV9 combines with J gene TRBJ2-5; 7 bases align to TRBD2. The DNA end favors TRBJ2-7, so the J call may be wrong. This CDR3 spans 14 amino acids. From germline, CDR1 is SGDLS and CDR2 YYNGEE. DNA for the CDR3: TGTGCCAGCAGCACCGGACTAGGGTTTTACGAGCAGTACTTC. It yields the protein CASSTGLGFYEQYF.

In the case of this clone: The sample contains more than one DNA sequence encoding this CDR3. This sequence joins TRBV28 and TRBJ1-5; 10 nucleotides align to TRBD1. Germline assignment: CDR1 MDHEN and CDR2 SYDVKM. The CDR3 runs to 12 residues. V dropped 8 bases and J dropped 6; count of bases not matched to a gene: 1. In DNA form, the CDR3 reads TGTGCCAGCCGGACAGGGGGTCAGCCCCAGCATTTT. Its protein is CASRTGGQPQHF.

The chain carries TRBV30 and TRBJ2-7; 11 bases map to TRBD1. The CDR3 runs 13 residues. After removal of 2 bases from V and 5 bases from J, the junction contained 2 bases not matched to a gene. The V gene's germline CDR1 is GTSNPN and CDR2 SVGIG (reference sequence). CDR3 in amino acids: CAWSRTGGDEQYF. The CDR3 DNA reads as TGTGCCTGGAGTCGGACAGGGGGCGACGAGCAGTACTTC.

Details on this clone: At the DNA level, this CDR3 is encoded by other sequences in the same sample as well. The V gene is TRBV7-9, the J gene TRBJ1-3, with D perhaps matching TRBD1 (5 bases). Per germline, CDR1 SEHNR and CDR2 FQNEAQ (reference sequence). Trimming removed 9 bases from V and 11 bases from J, with 17 bases in between. This CDR3 is 12 amino acids long. CDR3 nucleotides: TGTGCCAGTCCCAGGGCCGATTTGCCCATATATTTT. Translating gives CASPRADLPIYF.